A single sample is the source of the 12 T cell receptor beta chains below, sequenced in a study of blood T cell repertoires in COVID-19. The protocol was immunoSEQ multiplex PCR, while the TCRdb copy is restricted to in-frame clones and leaves out a portion. The sample consists of 310,000 or so clones, around 89% of them appearing once. Sequenced sample: peripheral blood. The receptors originated from a woman in her 50s with active or convalescent COVID-19.

CDR3 nucleotides: TGTGCCAGCAGCTTAGACGCGGGAGGCTACGACACGCAGTATTTT. Residues: CASSLDAGGYDTQYF. The genes are TRBV11-2 and TRBJ2-3; 8 bases are shared with TRBD2. V lost 0 bases to trimming and J lost 9 bases; unmatched junction nucleotides: 8. Germline-derived CDR1 and CDR2 are SGHAT and FQNNGV. This CDR3 comprises 15 residues.

This sequence joins TRBV9 and TRBJ1-2, with TRBD1 matching 11 bases. J lost 8 bases, V lost 2 bases, and 11 bases had no gene match. CDR1 SGDLS and CDR2 YYNGEE come from the germline V gene. This CDR3 has 16 amino acids. The CDR3 here is CASSVGQGAQVWGYTF. The CDR3 region has the DNA TGTGCCAGCAGCGTCGGACAGGGGGCGCAAGTGTGGGGCTACACCTTC.

The rearrangement joins TRBV2 to TRBJ1-5, with 7 bases aligning to TRBD1. V gave up 4 bases and J gave up 3 bases; unmatched junction bases: 3. Germline V gene sequence: CDR1 SNHLY, CDR2 FYNNEI. CDR3 size: 14 residues. CDR3 protein: CASSGQGPNQPQHF. CDR3 DNA: TGTGCCAGCAGTGGACAGGGTCCCAATCAGCCCCAGCATTTT.

The chain carries TRBV6-5 and TRBJ2-1; D possibly corresponds to TRBD2 (6 bases). V lost 3 bases and J 0 bases, leaving 9 bases between the germline ends. In germline, CDR1 is MNHEY, CDR2 SVGAGI. The CDR3 runs to 15 residues. The CDR3 spells CASSYPGSSYNEQFF. DNA for the CDR3: TGTGCCAGCAGTTATCCCGGGAGCTCCTACAATGAGCAGTTCTTC.

This clone has more than one count but fewer than ten. The chain carries TRBV9 and TRBJ1-6, with unresolved D. The V gene lost 7 bases and the J gene lost 3 bases, with 8 bases spanning the gap. CDR1 and CDR2 (germline): SGDLS, YYNGEE. The CDR3 runs 13 residues. CDR3 DNA: TGTGCCAGCTCGCAGAACTATAATTCACCCCTCCACTTT. This sequence encodes CASSQNYNSPLHF.

The rearrangement joins TRBV9 to TRBJ1-3, with TRBD1 matching over 11 bases. Germline assignment: CDR1 SGDLS and CDR2 YYNGEE. After removal of 4 bases from V and 4 bases from J, the junction contained 10 bases not matched to a gene. The CDR3 totals 17 residues. In nucleotides, the CDR3 is TGTGCCAGCAGCTCCTTCCCCTGGGACAGGGGGGGAAACACCATATATTTT. As protein: CASSSFPWDRGGNTIYF.

Here the CDR3 reads CSVETSSQETQYF. In DNA form, the CDR3 reads TGCAGCGTTGAGACTAGCAGCCAAGAGACCCAGTACTTC. This sequence joins TRBV29-1 and TRBJ2-5, with 7 nucleotides matching TRBD2. After removal of 3 bases from V and 1 base from J, the junction contained 2 bases not matched to a gene. Germline CDR1 and CDR2: SQVTM and ANQGSEA. The CDR3 is made up of 13 amino acids.

J is TRBJ2-1 and V is TRBV5-1, with a tentative D call TRBD1 (5 bases). The CDR3 loop spans 12 amino acids. V lost 3 bases and J lost 7, with 8 bases in between. CDR1 SGHRS and CDR2 YFSETQ come from the germline V gene. CDR3 in amino acids: CASSSTGNEQFF. CDR3 coding DNA: TGCGCCAGCAGCTCTACAGGAAATGAGCAGTTCTTC.

V is TRBV7-8 and J is TRBJ2-3; 9 positions agree with TRBD2. The length of the CDR3 is 15 residues. The germline CDR1 and CDR2 sequences are SGHVS and FQNEAQ. With V trimmed by 4 bases and J by 1 base, 3 bases remained unmatched. CDR3 DNA sequence: TGTGCCAGCAGCTGGCGGACTAGCGGCACAGATACGCAGTATTTT. Amino acids: CASSWRTSGTDTQYF.

This clone has more than one count but fewer than ten. The rearrangement uses TRBV3-1 (or the pseudogene TRBV3-2) and TRBJ1-1; D possibly corresponds to TRBD1 (5 bases). The CDR3 is made up of 14 amino acids. From germline, CDR1 is LGHDT and CDR2 YNNKEL (reference sequence). Trimming left V 5 bases short and J 3 bases short, with 13 bases between. CDR3 loop: CASSGQGYYTEAFF. CDR3 coding DNA: TGTGCCAGCAGCGGTCAGGGTTATTACACTGAAGCTTTCTTT.

The chain is built from TRBV6-2 or TRBV6-3 and TRBJ1-5; weak D call: TRBD1 (6 bases). V dropped 3 bases and J dropped 5 bases, with 23 bases sitting between them. Looked up from germline, CDR1 is MNHEY and CDR2 is SVGEGT. CDR3 length: 18 residues. As DNA, the CDR3 is TGTGCCAGCAGTTATAATAGGGGGGACGGTCGGGAGGATCAGCCCCAGCATTTT. Its protein product is CASSYNRGDGREDQPQHF.

The V call is TRBV23-1, the J call TRBJ1-5; 8 nucleotides line up with TRBD1. TRBV23-1 is an ORF, with its function uncertain. The CDR3 totals 16 residues. The V segment lost 3 bases and the J segment 4 bases; nucleotides outside the gene matches: 8. CDR3 residues: CASSQDAGGLNQPQHF. The CDR3 DNA reads TGCGCCAGCAGTCAGGACGCAGGGGGCCTTAATCAGCCCCAGCATTTT.